The 26 T cell receptor beta chains in this list originate from one sample, sequenced in a study of siplizumab effects on memory and regulatory T cells. Sequencing used immunoSEQ multiplex PCR; TCRdb keeps in-frame clones, though not all of them. The sample comprises 85,000 to 95,000 clones, roughly 94% of which are singletons, and roughly 0.3% rests with the top ten. The specimen was non-Treg CD4+ T cells sorted from blood. The receptors were sampled from a human donor in good health.

The chain combines TRBV14 with TRBJ1-2; tentatively, D is TRBD1 (5 bases). The CDR3 spans 14 residues. V gave up 0 bases and J gave up 4 bases, with 9 bases separating them. Germline CDR1 SGHDN, CDR2 FVKESK. Written as DNA, the CDR3 is TGTGCCAGCAGCCAAGATCGGGGCACCTATGGCTACACCTTC. Encoded protein: CASSQDRGTYGYTF.

The chain links TRBV5-6 to TRBJ2-2; 7 bases map to TRBD1. The CDR3 covers 14 residues. Germline CDR1 and CDR2: SGHDT and YYEEEE. Unmatched junction bases numbered 9, after V lost 9 bases and J lost 4 bases. The CDR3 nucleotides are TGTGCCACCAGGAAGGGGGCGAGCACCGGGGAGCTGTTTTTT. It encodes CATRKGASTGELFF.

The sample holds one count of this clone. This chain joins TRBV19 and TRBJ2-2; 7 bases fit TRBD1. Germline V gene lookup returns CDR1 LNHDA and CDR2 SQIVND (reference sequence). CDR3 length: 17 amino acids. With V trimmed by 2 bases and J by 2 bases, 8 bases remained unmatched. CDR3 amino acids: CASSISVTGVNTGELFF. CDR3 DNA sequence: TGTGCCAGTAGTATAAGTGTTACAGGGGTTAACACCGGGGAGCTGTTTTTT.

The rearrangement joins TRBV5-4 to TRBJ2-7; D is unclear. This CDR3 comprises 12 residues. Germline V gene sequence: CDR1 SGHNT, CDR2 YYREEE (reference sequence). Trimming removed 3 bases from V and 4 bases from J, with 8 bases in between. CDR3 in amino acids: CASSSDGYEQYF. For the CDR3, the DNA is TGTGCCAGCAGCTCGGATGGTTACGAGCAGTACTTC.

The chain links TRBV10-3 to TRBJ2-1, with 11 bases aligning to TRBD2. This CDR3 spans 15 amino acids. Germline CDR1 and CDR2: ENHRY and SYGVKD. The J segment lost 8 bases and the V segment lost 4 bases, leaving 7 bases of the junction unmatched. CDR3 DNA sequence: TGTGCCATCAGTGCCGGACTAGCGGGTTTGGATGAGCAGTTCTTC. Encoded protein: CAISAGLAGLDEQFF.

This chain's CDR3 is CASSLGASLNTGELFF. Written as DNA, the CDR3 is TGTGCCAGCAGCTTAGGGGCCAGTTTGAACACCGGGGAGCTGTTTTTT. The chain couples TRBV11-2 to TRBJ2-2; D is ambiguous. Germline V gene lookup returns CDR1 SGHAT and CDR2 FQNNGV. The CDR3 is made up of 16 amino acids. The V gene lost 1 base and the J gene lost 1 base, with 10 bases spanning the gap.

The chain's CDR3 is CASSYGGISYNEQFF. For the CDR3, the DNA is TGTGCCAGCAGTTACGGAGGAATCTCCTACAATGAGCAGTTCTTC. The chain uses TRBV6-5 and TRBJ2-1; weak D call: TRBD2 (5 bases). The CDR3 sequence is 15 residues long. In germline, CDR1 is MNHEY, CDR2 SVGAGI. Trimming took 2 bases from V and 0 from J, leaving 8 bases between them.

The chain recombines TRBV5-8 with TRBJ2-1; D remains unclear. Germline CDR1 reads SGHTS; CDR2 reads YDEGEE. The CDR3 sequence is 12 residues long. V lost 0 bases, J lost 10 bases, and 8 bases lay in between. CDR3 DNA: TGTGCCAGCAGCTTGGGGTCGTACGAGCAGTTCTTC. Residues: CASSLGSYEQFF.

The chain uses TRBV4-1 and TRBJ1-1, with D uncertain. Trimming shortened V by 4 bases and J by 3 bases, and 9 bases separated the two germline ends. The CDR3 loop spans 13 amino acids. Germline values: CDR1 MGHRA, CDR2 YSYEKL. The CDR3 spells CASSRRGDTEAFF. In DNA, the CDR3 is TGCGCCAGCAGCCGGCGCGGGGACACTGAAGCTTTCTTT.

The chain carries TRBV25-1 and TRBJ2-5; 13 nucleotides align to TRBD2. The CDR3 is 15 amino acids. The junction had 16 bases not matched to a gene; V was cut back by 8 bases and J by 13 bases. CDR1 is MGHDK, CDR2 SYGVNS, per germline. The CDR3: CASEMAGTSGVPRYF. The CDR3 DNA is TGTGCCAGCGAGATGGCCGGGACTAGCGGGGTCCCACGGTACTTC. Based on the CDR3 plus reference TRBV25-1 and TRBJ2-5, the full variable domain is EADIYQTPRYLVIGTGKKITLECSQTMGHDKMYWYQQDPGMELHLIHYSYGVNSTEKGDLSSESTVSRIRTEHFPLTLESARPSHTSQYLCASEMAGTSGVPRYFGPGTRLLVL.

The chain employs TRBV6-1 and TRBJ2-7; D possibly corresponds to TRBD1 (6 bases). Trimming removed 4 bases at V and 3 bases at J, with 10 bases between. This CDR3 has 13 amino acids. CDR1 is MNHNS, CDR2 SASEGT, per germline. The CDR3 nucleotides are TGTGCCAGCAGTGTCTGGACAGTCTACGAGCAGTACTTC. Protein: CASSVWTVYEQYF.

The CDR3 DNA is TGTGCCTGGAGTCCGCGGGGCTCGGGACAGCCCCAGCATTTT. Amino acid sequence: CAWSPRGSGQPQHF. The chain is built from TRBV30 and TRBJ1-5; possibly TRBD1 for D (5 bases). Germline CDR1 reads GTSNPN; CDR2 reads SVGIG (reference sequence). The V end was cut by 2 bases, the J end by 7 bases, with 15 bases between. The CDR3 extends over 14 amino acids.

The CDR3, as DNA: TGTGCCAGCAGTTACTCTGGACAGGGGACCTCAAGATCGCAGTATTTT. Amino acid sequence: CASSYSGQGTSRSQYF. This sequence joins TRBV6-6 and TRBJ2-3; the match to TRBD1 covers 9 bases. J gave up 10 bases and V 0 bases, and 11 bases lay outside the gene matches. The CDR3 spans 16 residues. Germline V gene data show CDR1 as MNHNY and CDR2 as SVGAGI (reference sequence).

The V call is TRBV30, the J call TRBJ2-7; D is undetermined. This CDR3 has 11 residues. Trimming left V 1 base short and J 3 bases short, with 4 bases between. Germline V gene data show CDR1 as GTSNPN and CDR2 as SVGIG (reference sequence). The CDR3 reads CAWSAIYEQYF. In nucleotides, the CDR3 is TGTGCCTGGAGTGCGATCTACGAGCAGTACTTC.

V usage is TRBV18 and J usage is TRBJ2-1; weak D call: TRBD2 (6 bases). CDR3 length: 16 residues. CDR1 and CDR2 (germline): KGHSH, LQKENI. V was trimmed by 1 base and J by 4 bases, leaving 14 bases between them. The CDR3 is CASSPLGGGKYNEQFF. CDR3 nucleotides: TGTGCCAGCTCACCACTCGGTGGCGGGAAGTACAATGAGCAGTTCTTC.

This rearrangement joins TRBV12-5 to TRBJ2-1; 13 positions agree with TRBD2. This CDR3 contains 15 residues. Germline values: CDR1 LGHNT, CDR2 FRNRAP. V was clipped by 1 base and J by 10 bases; unmatched bases: 4. The CDR3 coding sequence is TGTGCTAGTGGTTTGGGACTAGCGGGGGGTTGGGAGCAGTTCTTC. As protein: CASGLGLAGGWEQFF.

V gene TRBV19 combines with J gene TRBJ1-1; 9 bases align to TRBD1. J lost 5 bases, V lost 3 bases, and 7 bases had no gene match. Germline values: CDR1 LNHDA, CDR2 SQIVND (reference sequence). CDR3 length: 15 residues. CDR3 DNA sequence: TGTGCCAGTAGTATTAAGGGACAGGGTGAAACTGAAGCTTTCTTT. Residues: CASSIKGQGETEAFF.

The chain has TRBV29-1 and TRBJ2-4; 7 nucleotides match TRBD1. V lost 8 bases to trimming and J lost 11 bases; unmatched junction nucleotides: 9. Germline V gene data show CDR1 as SQVTM and CDR2 as ANQGSEA. This CDR3 region has 11 residues. This CDR3 is CSTQDRVVQYF. The DNA of the CDR3 is TGCAGCACACAAGACAGGGTCGTTCAGTACTTC.

This chain uses TRBV2 with TRBJ2-7; 12 bases align to TRBD2. CDR1 and CDR2 (germline): SNHLY, FYNNEI. CDR3 length equals 13 residues. The ends lost 7 bases at V and 7 bases at J; junction bases unmatched: 5. DNA of the CDR3: TGTGCCAGCACCCGGACTAGCGGGGTTGAGCAGTACTTC. This encodes CASTRTSGVEQYF. The full variable domain, rest sourced from reference TRBV2 and TRBJ2-7, is EPEVTQTPSHQVTQMGQEVILRCVPISNHLYFYWYRQILGQKVEFLVSFYNNEISEKSEIFDDQFSVERPDGSNFTLKIRSTKLEDSAMYFCASTRTSGVEQYFGPGTRLTVT.

V is TRBV4-1 and J is TRBJ1-1; 10 bases line up with TRBD1. Germline loops: CDR1 MGHRA, CDR2 YSYEKL. J gave up 4 bases and V 1 base, and 3 bases lay outside the gene matches. This CDR3 comprises 15 residues. The CDR3 DNA sequence: TGCGCCAGCAGCCAAGTCCGGGACAGGGGCACTGAAGCTTTCTTT. It yields the protein CASSQVRDRGTEAFF.

This clone was observed a single time. This chain uses TRBV6-6 with TRBJ1-2; 9 positions match TRBD1. The length of the CDR3 is 14 residues. V was pared by 5 bases and J by 7 bases, with 8 bases of the junction left unmatched. CDR1 is MNHNY and CDR2 is SVGAGI in the germline V gene (reference sequence). The CDR3 region has the DNA TGTGCCAGCAGTCCCCGCGGGACAGGGTTTGGCTACACCTTC. The encoded protein is CASSPRGTGFGYTF.

The J gene is TRBJ2-1, the V gene TRBV15; D unresolved. Trimming cost V 1 base and J 0 bases, with 10 bases left between them. Germline CDR1 is LNHNV and CDR2 is YYDKDF (reference sequence). This CDR3 comprises 16 residues. The CDR3 DNA reads TGTGCCACCAGCAGAGGAAACACGGGCTCCTACAATGAGCAGTTCTTC. Translation gives CATSRGNTGSYNEQFF.

The rearrangement links TRBV5-5 to TRBJ1-5, with TRBD1 matching 7 bases. Germline values: CDR1 SGHKS, CDR2 YYEKEE (reference sequence). This CDR3 spans 16 amino acids. The trim removed 0 bases at V and 7 bases at J, leaving 10 bases unmatched. The CDR3 reads CASSLVGTAFSQPQHF. DNA for the CDR3: TGTGCCAGCAGCTTGGTCGGGACAGCTTTTAGCCAGCCCCAGCATTTT.

The chain employs TRBV11-3 and TRBJ1-6; possible D gene TRBD1, 5 bases. CDR3 size: 15 residues. With 2 bases removed from V and 7 bases from J, the gap between germline ends came to 12 bases. The germline CDR1 and CDR2 sequences are SGHNT and YENEEA. The CDR3 sequence: CASSLQTAVNSPLHF. CDR3 DNA sequence: TGTGCCAGCAGCTTACAGACAGCCGTGAATTCACCCCTCCACTTT.

CDR3 residues: CASSQRTVAYEQYF. For the CDR3, the DNA is TGTGCCAGCAGCCAACGGACGGTTGCCTACGAGCAGTACTTC. The chain has TRBV7-9 and TRBJ2-7; D is uncertain. CDR3 length: 14 amino acids. With 5 bases removed from V and 2 bases from J, the gap between germline ends came to 13 bases. The V gene's germline CDR1 is SEHNR and CDR2 FQNEAQ (reference sequence).

This chain connects TRBV19 to TRBJ1-5, with a weak D call TRBD1 (5 bases). V lost 6 bases, J lost 11 bases, and 11 bases lay in between. The germline V gene encodes CDR1 LNHDA and CDR2 SQIVND (reference sequence). This CDR3 spans 11 amino acids. In DNA, the CDR3 is TGTGCCAGTAGCCGGGGCTCCTCCCAGCATTTT. Residues: CASSRGSSQHF.